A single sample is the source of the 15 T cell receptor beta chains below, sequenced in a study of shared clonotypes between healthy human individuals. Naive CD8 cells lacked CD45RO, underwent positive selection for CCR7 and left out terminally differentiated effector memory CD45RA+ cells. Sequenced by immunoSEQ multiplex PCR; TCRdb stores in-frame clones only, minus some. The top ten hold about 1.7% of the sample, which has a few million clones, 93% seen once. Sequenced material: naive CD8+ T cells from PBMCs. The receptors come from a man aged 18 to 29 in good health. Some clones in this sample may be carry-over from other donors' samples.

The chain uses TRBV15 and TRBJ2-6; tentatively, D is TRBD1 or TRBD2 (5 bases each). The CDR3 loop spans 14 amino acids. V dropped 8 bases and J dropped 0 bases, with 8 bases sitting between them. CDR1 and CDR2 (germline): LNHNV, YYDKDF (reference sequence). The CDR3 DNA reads TGTGCCACCGGGACGGTCTCTGGGGCCAACGTCCTGACTTTC. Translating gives CATGTVSGANVLTF.

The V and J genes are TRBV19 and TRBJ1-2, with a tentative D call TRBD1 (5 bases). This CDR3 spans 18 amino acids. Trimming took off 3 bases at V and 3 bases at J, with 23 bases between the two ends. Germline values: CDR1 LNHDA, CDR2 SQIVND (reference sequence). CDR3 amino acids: CASSMSGWTSGFDYGYTF. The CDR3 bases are TGTGCCAGTAGTATGTCGGGTTGGACAAGCGGTTTTGACTATGGCTACACCTTC.

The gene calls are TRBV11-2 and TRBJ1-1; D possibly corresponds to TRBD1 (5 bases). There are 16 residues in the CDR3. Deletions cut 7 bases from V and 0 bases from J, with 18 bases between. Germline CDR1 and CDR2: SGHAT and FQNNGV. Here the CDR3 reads CASNLYGGGLNTEAFF. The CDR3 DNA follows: TGTGCCAGCAACCTCTACGGGGGGGGTCTGAACACTGAAGCTTTCTTT. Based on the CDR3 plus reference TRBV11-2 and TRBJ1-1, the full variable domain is EAGVAQSPRYKIIEKRQSVAFWCNPISGHATLYWYQQILGQGPKLLIQFQNNGVVDDSQLPKDRFSAERLKGVDSTLKIQPAKLEDSAVYLCASNLYGGGLNTEAFFGQGTRLTVV.

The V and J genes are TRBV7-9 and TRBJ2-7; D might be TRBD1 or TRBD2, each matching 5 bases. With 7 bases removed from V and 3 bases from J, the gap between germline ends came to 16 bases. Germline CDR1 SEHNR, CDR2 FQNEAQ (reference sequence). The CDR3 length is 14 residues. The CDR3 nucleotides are TGTGCCAGCACCACGCGGGCGGACAACTACGAGCAGTACTTC. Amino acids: CASTTRADNYEQYF.

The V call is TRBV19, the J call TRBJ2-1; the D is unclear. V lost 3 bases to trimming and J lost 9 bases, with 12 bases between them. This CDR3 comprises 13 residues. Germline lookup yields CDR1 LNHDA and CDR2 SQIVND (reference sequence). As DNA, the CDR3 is TGTGCCAGTAGTATCCAGTGGGTGGCTGAGCAGTTCTTC. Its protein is CASSIQWVAEQFF.

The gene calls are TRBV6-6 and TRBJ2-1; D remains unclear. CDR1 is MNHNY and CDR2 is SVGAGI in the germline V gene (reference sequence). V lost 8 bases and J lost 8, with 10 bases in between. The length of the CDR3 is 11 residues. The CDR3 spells CASGPDDEQFF. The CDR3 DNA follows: TGTGCCAGCGGACCAGACGATGAGCAGTTCTTC.

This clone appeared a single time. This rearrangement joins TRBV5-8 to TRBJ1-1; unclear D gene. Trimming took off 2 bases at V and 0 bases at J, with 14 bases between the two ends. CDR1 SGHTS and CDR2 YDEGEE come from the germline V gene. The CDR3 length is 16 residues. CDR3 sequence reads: CASSFRVQFMNTEAFF. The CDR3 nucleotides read TGTGCCAGCAGCTTTCGAGTTCAGTTCATGAACACTGAAGCTTTCTTT. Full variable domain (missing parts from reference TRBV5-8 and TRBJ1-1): EAGVTQSPTHLIKTRGQQATLRCSPISGHTSVYWYQQALGLGLQFLLWYDEGEERNRGNFPPRFSGRQFPNYSSELNVNALELEDSALYLCASSFRVQFMNTEAFFGQGTRLTVV.

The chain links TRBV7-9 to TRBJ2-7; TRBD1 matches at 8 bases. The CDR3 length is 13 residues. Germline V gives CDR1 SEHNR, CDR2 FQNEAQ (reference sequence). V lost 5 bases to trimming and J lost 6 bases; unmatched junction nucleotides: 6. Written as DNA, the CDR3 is TGTGCCAGCAGCCCTTACAGGGGGACCGAGCAGTACTTC. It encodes CASSPYRGTEQYF. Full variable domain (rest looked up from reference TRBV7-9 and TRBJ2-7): DTGVSQNPRHKITKRGQNVTFRCDPISEHNRLYWYRQTLGQGPEFLTYFQNEAQLEKSRLLSDRFSAERPKGSFSTLEIQRTEQGDSAMYLCASSPYRGTEQYFGPGTRLTVT.

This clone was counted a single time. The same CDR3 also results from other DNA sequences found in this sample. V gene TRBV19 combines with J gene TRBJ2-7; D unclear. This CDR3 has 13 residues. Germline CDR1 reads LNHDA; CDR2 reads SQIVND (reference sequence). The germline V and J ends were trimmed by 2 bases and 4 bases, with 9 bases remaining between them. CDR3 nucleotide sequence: TGTGCCAGTAGTATATCCCCGCTTTACGAGCAGTACTTC. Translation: CASSISPLYEQYF.

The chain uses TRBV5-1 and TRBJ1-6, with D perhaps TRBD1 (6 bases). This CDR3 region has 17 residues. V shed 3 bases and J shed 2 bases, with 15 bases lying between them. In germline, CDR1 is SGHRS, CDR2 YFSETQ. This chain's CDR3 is CASSSDRGTTYNSPLHF. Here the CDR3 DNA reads TGCGCCAGCAGCTCCGACCGAGGGACAACCTATAATTCACCCCTCCACTTT. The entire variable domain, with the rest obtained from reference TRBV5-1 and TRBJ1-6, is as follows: KAGVTQTPRYLIKTRGQQVTLSCSPISGHRSVSWYQQTPGQGLQFLFEYFSETQRNKGNFPGRFSGRQFSNSRSEMNVSTLELGDSALYLCASSSDRGTTYNSPLHFGNGTRLTVT.

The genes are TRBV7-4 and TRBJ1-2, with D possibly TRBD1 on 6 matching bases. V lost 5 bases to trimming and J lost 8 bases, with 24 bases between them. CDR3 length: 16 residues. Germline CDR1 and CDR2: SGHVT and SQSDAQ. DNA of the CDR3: TGTGCCAGCAGCCAGTTATTAAGTTTGGGGGCTGCCGGCTACACCTTC. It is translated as CASSQLLSLGAAGYTF.

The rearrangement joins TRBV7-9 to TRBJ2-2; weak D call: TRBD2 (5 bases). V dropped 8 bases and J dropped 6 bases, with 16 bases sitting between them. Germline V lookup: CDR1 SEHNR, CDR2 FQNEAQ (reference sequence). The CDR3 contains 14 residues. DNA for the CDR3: TGTGCCAGCCTCCGGGGTCATGTACCCGGGGAGCTGTTTTTT. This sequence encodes CASLRGHVPGELFF.

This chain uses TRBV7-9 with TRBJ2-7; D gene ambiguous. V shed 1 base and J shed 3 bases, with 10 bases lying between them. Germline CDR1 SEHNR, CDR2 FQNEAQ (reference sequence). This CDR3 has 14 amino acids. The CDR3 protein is CASSLGGVYYEQYF. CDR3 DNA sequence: TGTGCCAGCAGCTTAGGTGGTGTCTACTACGAGCAGTACTTC.

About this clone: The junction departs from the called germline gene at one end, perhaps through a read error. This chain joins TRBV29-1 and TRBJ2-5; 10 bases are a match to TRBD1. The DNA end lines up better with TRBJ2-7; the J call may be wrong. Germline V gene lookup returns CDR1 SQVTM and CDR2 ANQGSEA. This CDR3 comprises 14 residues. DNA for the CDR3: TGCAGCGTGGAAGGGACAGGGGCGTCCTACGAGCAGTACTTC. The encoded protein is CSVEGTGASYEQYF.

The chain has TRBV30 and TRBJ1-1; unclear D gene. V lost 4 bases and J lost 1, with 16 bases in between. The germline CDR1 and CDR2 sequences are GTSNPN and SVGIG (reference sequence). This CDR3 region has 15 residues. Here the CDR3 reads CAWTPWERPNTEAFF. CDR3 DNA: TGTGCCTGGACCCCCTGGGAAAGGCCGAACACTGAAGCTTTCTTT.